A selection of T cell receptor beta chains follows, all from one sample in a study of blood T cell repertoires in COVID-19. Profiled with immunoSEQ multiplex PCR; TCRdb holds only in-frame clones, not every one. This sample has some 100,000 clones, with over 80% found just once. Input material: peripheral blood. The receptors shown here come from a man aged 45-65 years with acute or convalescent COVID-19. The CDR3 runs from the conserved cysteine through the conserved F or W. The D gene is left open where the match is weak. Where a row states a size, it is once, few, many or the class of an expanded clone; other rows omit it.

J,size,V,D,CDR3,DNA
TRBJ2-7,.,TRBV4-2,.,CASSQDRAAHYEQYF,TGTGCCAGCAGCCAAGATAGAGCGGCCCACTACGAGCAGTACTTC
TRBJ2-3,.,TRBV7-6,.,CASSFRRSHADTQYF,TGTGCCAGCAGCTTCCGCCGGTCGCACGCGGATACGCAGTATTTT
TRBJ1-2,.,TRBV19,TRBD1,CASSLDRGGFYGYTF,TGTGCCAGTAGCCTAGACAGGGGGGGGTTTTATGGCTACACCTTC
TRBJ2-2,.,TRBV12-5,.,CASAPLYFTGELFF,TGTGCTAGTGCTCCCCTCTACTTCACCGGGGAGCTGTTTTTT
TRBJ1-1,few,TRBV30,.,CAWSVRRGWTEAFF,TGTGCCTGGAGTGTCAGACGGGGGTGGACTGAAGCTTTCTTT
TRBJ1-2,few,TRBV28,.,CASSLFRTEYGYTF,TGTGCCAGCAGTTTATTCCGGACAGAGTATGGCTACACCTTC
TRBJ1-5,.,TRBV12-3/TRBV12-4,.,CASSFSENQPQHF,TGTGCCAGCAGTTTCTCAGAAAATCAGCCCCAGCATTTT
TRBJ1-6,.,TRBV9,.,CASSVVATENSPLHF,TGTGCCAGCAGCGTAGTGGCAACGGAGAATTCACCCCTCCACTTT
TRBJ1-3,.,TRBV6-5,.,CASSYSSGNTIYF,TGTGCCAGCAGTTACTCCTCCGGAAACACCATATATTTT
TRBJ1-1,.,TRBV15,.,CATSSGLTEAFF,TGTGCCACCAGCAGTGGACTCACTGAAGCTTTCTTT
TRBJ1-6,.,TRBV14,TRBD1,CASSRNRGMGSPLHF,TGTGCCAGCAGCCGTAACAGGGGGATGGGGTCACCCCTCCACTTT
TRBJ1-4,.,TRBV2,.,CASNNRRLEKLFF,TGTGCCAGCAACAATAGGAGGCTAGAAAAACTGTTTTTT
TRBJ2-1,few,TRBV11-1,TRBD1,CASSPGGFENEQFF,TGTGCCAGCAGCCCAGGGGGCTTCGAAAATGAGCAGTTCTTC
TRBJ2-7,.,TRBV12-5,TRBD1,CASGLGTGPNEQYF,TGTGCTAGTGGTTTGGGGACAGGGCCCAACGAGCAGTACTTC
TRBJ1-4,.,TRBV3-1/TRBV3-2,.,CASSLSRAGNEKLFF,TGTGCCAGCAGCCTATCGAGGGCCGGTAATGAAAAACTGTTTTTT
TRBJ1-5,.,TRBV7-2,.,CASSLGGISNQPQHF,TGTGCCAGCAGCCTAGGAGGGATTAGCAATCAGCCCCAGCATTTT
TRBJ1-2,.,TRBV2,.,CASSGETAHGYTF,TGTGCCAGCAGTGGTGAGACAGCACATGGCTACACCTTC
TRBJ1-1,.,TRBV19,.,CASSPRQVAITEAFF,TGTGCCAGTAGTCCCCGACAGGTTGCCATCACTGAAGCTTTCTTT
TRBJ1-1,once,TRBV9,.,CASSVEFSTEAFF,TGTGCCAGCAGCGTAGAATTTAGCACTGAAGCTTTCTTT
TRBJ2-3,.,TRBV5-4,.,CASSSPLGGREADTQYF,TGTGCCAGCAGCTCCCCGCTAGGGGGCAGGGAGGCAGATACGCAGTATTTT
TRBJ1-6,.,TRBV7-8,.,CASSPINLGANSPLHF,TGTGCCAGCAGCCCCATAAATCTAGGGGCTAATTCACCCCTCCACTTT
TRBJ2-1,.,TRBV12-5,.,CASGLVTPGHHNEQFF,TGTGCTAGTGGTTTGGTGACACCGGGACACCACAATGAGCAGTTCTTC
TRBJ1-6,.,TRBV19,.,CASNARRVDSYNSPLHF,TGTGCCAGTAATGCCCGTCGCGTAGATTCCTATAATTCACCCCTCCACTTT
TRBJ1-3,.,TRBV19,.,CASSSFRVDRSGNTIYF,TGTGCCAGTAGTAGCTTCAGGGTTGACCGCTCTGGAAACACCATATATTTT
TRBJ2-3,.,TRBV13,TRBD2,CASSLSGRTSGFLSTDTQYF,TGTGCCAGCAGCTTATCGGGGAGGACTAGCGGGTTCCTAAGCACAGATACGCAGTATTTT
TRBJ1-1,.,TRBV5-5,.,CASSSDMNTEAFF,TGTGCCAGCAGCTCAGACATGAACACTGAAGCTTTCTTT
TRBJ2-2,.,TRBV6-2/TRBV6-3,TRBD1,CASSHDRGNTGELFF,TGTGCCAGCAGTCACGACAGGGGGAACACCGGGGAGCTGTTTTTT
TRBJ1-1,once,TRBV11-2,TRBD1,CASSLRQGRTEAFF,TGTGCCAGCAGCTTACGACAGGGGCGAACTGAAGCTTTCTTT
TRBJ2-1,.,TRBV19,TRBD1,CASSTLDRASEQFF,TGTGCCAGTAGTACCCTCGACAGGGCCTCTGAGCAGTTCTTC
TRBJ2-3,.,TRBV6-5,.,CAIREPNTDTQYF,TGTGCCATCCGCGAGCCGAACACAGATACGCAGTATTTT
TRBJ2-7,.,TRBV14,TRBD1,CASSQDPTGVYEQYF,TGTGCCAGCAGCCAAGATCCGACAGGGGTCTACGAGCAGTACTTC
TRBJ2-7,.,TRBV10-1,TRBD1,CASSFTGGEQYF,TGCGCCAGCAGCTTTACAGGGGGCGAGCAGTACTTC
TRBJ2-3,.,TRBV5-4,.,CASSFGGGSTDTQYF,TGTGCCAGCAGCTTTGGTGGGGGGAGCACAGATACGCAGTATTTT
TRBJ1-1,once,TRBV7-8,TRBD1,CASSLRQGMNTEAFF,TGTGCCAGCAGCCTTCGACAGGGAATGAACACTGAAGCTTTCTTT
TRBJ1-1,.,TRBV27,.,CAWEPEAFF,TGTGCCTGGGAGCCTGAAGCTTTCTTT
TRBJ1-5,.,TRBV2,TRBD1,CASSGQGLTQPQHF,TGTGCCAGTTCGGGACAGGGGCTAACTCAGCCCCAGCATTTT
TRBJ1-3,few,TRBV5-6,.,CASSLTGSANTIYF,TGTGCCAGCAGCTTGACGGGGAGTGCGAACACCATATATTTT
TRBJ1-6,.,TRBV11-2,.,CASSLKENSPLHF,TGTGCCAGCAGCTTAAAGGAGAATTCACCCCTCCACTTT
TRBJ2-7,.,TRBV19,TRBD1,CASAPGTGPHEQYF,TGTGCCAGTGCACCCGGGACAGGGCCCCACGAGCAGTACTTC
TRBJ1-2,.,TRBV3-1/TRBV3-2,.,CASSQDRARYGYTF,TGTGCCAGCAGCCAAGACAGGGCCCGCTATGGCTACACCTTC
TRBJ2-7,.,TRBV25-1,.,CASSVDSGYEQYF,TGTGCCAGCAGTGTGGACAGCGGCTACGAGCAGTACTTC
TRBJ1-4,.,TRBV18,TRBD1,CASSPGQGNEKLFF,TGTGCCAGCTCACCGGGACAGGGTAATGAAAAACTGTTTTTT
TRBJ1-4,few,TRBV28,.,CAGGSWASGEKLFF,TGTGCCGGGGGGAGTTGGGCCAGTGGTGAAAAACTGTTTTTT
TRBJ1-3,.,TRBV7-2,.,CASSSRTEGTIYF,TGTGCCAGCAGCTCACGGACAGAAGGTACCATATATTTT
TRBJ2-3,.,TRBV5-1,.,CASSPLGRGQGDTQYF,TGCGCCAGCAGCCCCCTAGGAAGGGGCCAAGGAGATACGCAGTATTTT
TRBJ2-7,.,TRBV4-3,.,CASSQDYSSYEQYF,TGCGCCAGCAGCCAAGACTACAGCTCCTACGAGCAGTACTTC
TRBJ1-6,.,TRBV2,TRBD1,CASSPQGNYNSPLHF,TGTGCCAGCAGCCCACAGGGGAACTATAATTCACCCCTCCACTTT
TRBJ1-2,.,TRBV6-5,TRBD1,CASSSGGSGYTF,TGTGCCAGCAGTTCAGGGGGCTCTGGCTACACCTTC
TRBJ1-5,.,TRBV5-4,.,CASLSGRTGQPQHF,TGTGCCAGCCTAAGTGGGCGGACTGGTCAGCCCCAGCATTTT
TRBJ1-3,.,TRBV5-1,TRBD1,CASLQTGGVSGNTIYF,TGCGCCAGCTTACAGACAGGGGGCGTCTCTGGAAACACCATATATTTT
TRBJ2-5,.,TRBV20-1,TRBD1,CSAGRGETQYF,TGCAGTGCTGGCAGGGGGGAGACCCAGTACTTC
TRBJ2-1,.,TRBV10-1,.,CASSEGSVVGGGEQFF,TGCGCCAGCAGTGAGGGTTCGGTAGTTGGGGGCGGGGAGCAGTTCTTC
TRBJ1-6,.,TRBV5-5,.,CASSYWDIGLTSSYNSPLHF,TGTGCCAGCAGCTACTGGGACATCGGGCTTACGAGCTCCTATAATTCACCCCTCCACTTT
TRBJ1-1,.,TRBV6-1,.,CASSEGPGSGTEAFF,TGTGCCAGCAGTGAAGGCCCGGGCTCGGGGACTGAAGCTTTCTTT
TRBJ2-7,.,TRBV7-9,TRBD2,CASSLLPGTSGYSYEQYF,TGTGCCAGCAGCTTACTCCCCGGGACTAGCGGGTACTCCTACGAGCAGTACTTC
TRBJ1-4,.,TRBV5-1,.,CASSFGLSNEKLFF,TGCGCCAGCAGCTTTGGACTATCTAATGAAAAACTGTTTTTT
TRBJ2-1,.,TRBV7-2,TRBD2,CASSSYSGGADEQFF,TGTGCCAGCAGCTCGTATAGCGGGGGGGCTGATGAGCAGTTCTTC
TRBJ2-3,.,TRBV5-1,TRBD2,CASSFDRGAQYF,TGCGCCAGCAGCTTCGACCGGGGGGCGCAGTATTTT
TRBJ1-6,.,TRBV27,TRBD1,CASSLGQGRSSLHF,TGTGCCAGCAGCCTCGGACAGGGACGCTCGTCCCTCCACTTT